Shown below are 10 T cell receptor beta chains from a single sample sequenced in a study of blood T cells in healthy people across ages. Next came a second PCR, run for about 7 to 11 cycles, which used a sample-barcoded 5' primer along with a J-beta primer mix. TCRdb fed the 5' RACE reads into MiXCR, producing one record per CDR3 protein. The table lists hundreds of thousands of distinct CDR3 sequences, about 34% of them singletons, with 10% to 15% in the top ten. The specimen sequenced was blood. All receptors come from a man aged 18 to 29 in good health.

V and J are TRBV7-9 and TRBJ2-2, with a possible D match to TRBD1 (6 bases). Germline V gives CDR1 SEHNR, CDR2 FQNEAQ (reference sequence). Trimming removed 6 bases from V and 0 bases from J, with 14 bases in between. This CDR3 comprises 16 residues. Written as DNA, the CDR3 is TGTGCCAGCAGTCCACCGGGACACACGAACACCGGGGAGCTGTTTTTT. Its translation is CASSPPGHTNTGELFF.

The chain has TRBV29-1 and TRBJ2-1; 7 nucleotides agree with TRBD1. CDR1 and CDR2 from the germline V gene are SQVTM and ANQGSEA. Unmatched junction bases numbered 10, after V lost 7 bases and J lost 7 bases. The CDR3 covers 13 residues. CDR3 region: CSAGERQGNEQFF. CDR3 sequence (DNA): TGCAGCGCTGGAGAGAGACAGGGAAATGAGCAGTTCTTC.

This chain connects TRBV30 to TRBJ1-1; 7 positions agree with TRBD1. V lost 2 bases to trimming and J lost 5 bases; unmatched junction nucleotides: 2. This CDR3 has 12 amino acids. The germline CDR1 and CDR2 sequences are GTSNPN and SVGIG (reference sequence). Written as DNA, the CDR3 is TGTGCCTGGAGTCAACAGGGGACTGAAGCTTTCTTT. Amino acids: CAWSQQGTEAFF.

The chain joins TRBV6-1 to TRBJ2-2; D not resolved. The CDR3 has 14 residues. Trimming pared 0 bases from V and 5 bases from J, leaving 7 bases between. Per the germline V gene, CDR1 is MNHNS and CDR2 is SASEGT. CDR3 bases: TGTGCCAGCAGTGAAGCCTCCCGAACCGGGGAGCTGTTTTTT. It codes for CASSEASRTGELFF.

This clonotype was seen ten or more times. This rearrangement joins TRBV12-3 or TRBV12-4 to TRBJ2-4; 8 bases are a match to TRBD1. Losses at the gene ends were 1 base for V and 14 bases for J; bases not matched to a gene: 4. This CDR3 is built from 12 residues. The CDR3 DNA reads as TGTGCCAGCAGTTTAGGGGTGACAGGGGAGTACTTC. This gives the protein CASSLGVTGEYF.

The J gene is TRBJ2-7, the V gene TRBV20-1, with 8 nucleotides matching TRBD1. Germline assignment: CDR1 DFQATT and CDR2 SNEGSKA (reference sequence). The ends lost 5 bases at V and 5 bases at J; junction bases unmatched: 11. The CDR3 contains 14 residues. The CDR3 DNA is TGCAGTGCTGAGGACAGGGAAAGGGCAGACGAGCAGTACTTC. Amino acid sequence: CSAEDRERADEQYF.

V and J are TRBV9 and TRBJ2-3, with no clear D. V lost 3 bases, J lost 6 bases, and 14 bases lay in between. The CDR3 has 14 residues. The V gene's germline CDR1 is SGDLS and CDR2 YYNGEE. The CDR3, as DNA: TGTGCCAGCAGCGCAGGTCTAGAATTGGATACGCAGTATTTT. Protein: CASSAGLELDTQYF.

This clonotype was picked up many times. This chain joins TRBV12-3 or TRBV12-4 and TRBJ1-5; D unresolved. The ends were cut back, 5 bases at V and 7 bases at J, with 18 bases in the middle. CDR3 length equals 15 residues. This chain's CDR3 is CASSPGDGLVQPQHF. The DNA of the CDR3 is TGTGCCAGCAGTCCCGGGGATGGGCTAGTCCAGCCCCAGCATTTT.

The chain is built from TRBV20-1 and TRBJ2-7, with 7 bases matching TRBD2. The CDR3 has 13 amino acids. CDR1 is DFQATT and CDR2 is SNEGSKA in the germline V gene (reference sequence). V lost 7 bases and J lost 0; bases outside the gene matches: 6. CDR3 DNA: TGCAGTGTGCAGGGCGGGGGCTCCTACGAGCAGTACTTC. As protein: CSVQGGGSYEQYF.

This chain connects TRBV12-3 or TRBV12-4 to TRBJ2-5; D is uncertain. The DNA matches TRBJ2-7 better at its end, which makes the J call doubtful. The CDR3 length is 13 residues. The CDR3 region is CAVQMGSRREQYF. CDR3 bases: TGTGCCGTCCAAATGGGTTCTCGGCGCGAGCAGTACTTC.